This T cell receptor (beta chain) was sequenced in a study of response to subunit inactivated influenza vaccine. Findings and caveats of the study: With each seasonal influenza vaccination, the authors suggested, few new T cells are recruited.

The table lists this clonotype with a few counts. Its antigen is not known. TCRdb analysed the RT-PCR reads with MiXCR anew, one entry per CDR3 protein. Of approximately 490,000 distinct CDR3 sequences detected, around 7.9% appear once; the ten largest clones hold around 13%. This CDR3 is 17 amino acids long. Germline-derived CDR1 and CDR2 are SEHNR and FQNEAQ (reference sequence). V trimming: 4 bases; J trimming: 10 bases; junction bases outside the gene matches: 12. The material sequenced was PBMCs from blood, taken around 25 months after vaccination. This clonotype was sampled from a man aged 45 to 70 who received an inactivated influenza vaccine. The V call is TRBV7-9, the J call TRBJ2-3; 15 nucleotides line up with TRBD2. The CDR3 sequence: CASSSGTSGRLAGAQYF. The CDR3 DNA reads TGTGCCAGCAGCTCCGGGACTAGCGGGAGGCTTGCAGGGGCGCAGTATTTT. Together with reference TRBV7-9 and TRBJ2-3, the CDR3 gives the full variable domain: DTGVSQNPRHKITKRGQNVTFRCDPISEHNRLYWYRQTLGQGPEFLTYFQNEAQLEKSRLLSDRFSAERPKGSFSTLEIQRTEQGDSAMYLCASSSGTSGRLAGAQYFGPGTRLTVL.